Following are 21 T cell receptor beta chains from one sample sequenced in a study of blood T cells in healthy people across ages. PCR was performed a second time for about 7 to 12 cycles using a sample-barcoded 5' primer and a J-beta primer mix. TCRdb reprocessed the 5' RACE reads with MiXCR, giving one entry per CDR3 protein. The sample shows about 1.6 million distinct CDR3 sequences, 30% to 40% of them seen only once. The sequencing input was blood. The receptors come from a woman aged 25-40 years in good health.

This clonotype was observed at least ten times. V and J are TRBV29-1 and TRBJ2-3; no definite D call. The V gene lost 7 bases and the J gene lost 3 bases, with 8 bases spanning the gap. Per germline, CDR1 SQVTM and CDR2 ANQGSEA. CDR3 length equals 11 residues. The CDR3 reads CSALLTDTQYF. Here the CDR3 DNA reads TGCAGCGCCCTGCTGACAGATACGCAGTATTTT.

The table lists this clonotype with many counts. CDR3 residues: CASRGGLAGGQTQYF. The CDR3 nucleotides are TGTGCCAGCAGAGGGGGACTAGCGGGGGGCCAGACCCAGTACTTC. This chain uses TRBV6-6 with TRBJ2-5; 15 bases align to TRBD2. From germline, CDR1 is MNHNY and CDR2 SVGAGI (reference sequence). With 6 bases clipped from V and 6 bases from J, the junction kept 5 bases outside the gene matches. This CDR3 is 15 amino acids long.

Regarding this clonotype: This is likely a read error, given that the CDR3 carries no conserved phenylalanine or tryptophan at its end. The rearrangement joins TRBV12-3 or TRBV12-4 to TRBJ2-7, with D perhaps TRBD1 (5 bases). There are 13 residues in the CDR3. Trimming cost V 2 bases and J 4 bases, with 9 bases left between them. CDR3 DNA: TGTGCCAGCAGTTTACCAGGGCGGTACGAGCAGTACTCC. Its protein product is CASSLPGRYEQYS.

This clonotype was seen more than once but under ten times. This chain links TRBV20-1 with TRBJ1-6; D ambiguous. This CDR3 comprises 16 residues. CDR1 DFQATT and CDR2 SNEGSKA come from the germline V gene (reference sequence). V was trimmed by 0 bases and J by 0 bases, leaving 9 bases between them. CDR3 DNA sequence: TGCAGTGCTAGAGACGACCCGAGCTCCTATAATTCACCCCTCCACTTT. This translates into CSARDDPSSYNSPLHF.

The V gene is TRBV9, the J gene TRBJ2-1; 12 bases match TRBD2. The junction had 5 bases not matched to a gene; V was cut back by 5 bases and J by 5 bases. The CDR3 spans 15 residues. Germline values: CDR1 SGDLS, CDR2 YYNGEE. The CDR3 DNA reads as TGTGCCAGCAGTGGACTAGCGGGGCGCCACAATGAGCAGTTCTTC. This translates into CASSGLAGRHNEQFF.

The gene calls are TRBV29-1 and TRBJ1-2; D is undetermined. V shed 5 bases and J shed 7 bases, with 17 bases lying between them. Germline loops: CDR1 SQVTM, CDR2 ANQGSEA. This CDR3 comprises 13 residues. The CDR3 DNA follows: TGCAGCGTTCACAGCTCTCAGGAGGCTGGCTACACCTTC. Translated: CSVHSSQEAGYTF.

V and J are TRBV6-5 and TRBJ1-2, with 11 nucleotides matching TRBD1. The CDR3 length is 15 residues. Germline V gene lookup returns CDR1 MNHEY and CDR2 SVGAGI. The trim removed 6 bases at V and 2 bases at J, leaving 5 bases unmatched. DNA of the CDR3: TGTGCCAGCAGGTCCGGGACAGGGGGGAACTATGGCTACACCTTC. Translated: CASRSGTGGNYGYTF.

A few counts support this clonotype. The chain combines TRBV20-1 with TRBJ2-4, with D unresolved. The CDR3 covers 10 residues. Between the trimmed V and J ends, which lost 5 bases and 7 bases, there was a span of 6 bases. CDR1 and CDR2 (germline): DFQATT, SNEGSKA (reference sequence). The CDR3 DNA reads TGCAGTGCTCTCGACAACATTCAGTACTTC. Translation gives CSALDNIQYF.

The gene calls are TRBV19 and TRBJ1-5, with TRBD1 matching over 8 bases. The V segment lost 2 bases and the J segment 5 bases; nucleotides outside the gene matches: 8. The CDR3 totals 16 residues. CDR1 is LNHDA, CDR2 SQIVND, per germline (reference sequence). This chain's CDR3 is CASSIRAGGRDQPQHF. The CDR3 DNA sequence: TGTGCCAGTAGTATAAGGGCAGGGGGCAGGGATCAGCCCCAGCATTTT.

J is TRBJ2-1 and V is TRBV7-3, with 7 bases that match TRBD2. The CDR3 spans 17 residues. Trimming cost V 5 bases and J 7 bases; bases outside gene matches: 17. The germline V gene encodes CDR1 SGHTA and CDR2 FQGTGA. The CDR3 loop is CASSPSKTSILSNEQFF. Here the CDR3 DNA reads TGTGCCAGCAGCCCCTCGAAGACTAGCATCCTGTCGAATGAGCAGTTCTTC.

This clonotype was observed many times. The chain is built from TRBV7-9 and TRBJ2-3; D assignment may be TRBD1 or TRBD2 (5 bases each). The length of the CDR3 is 12 residues. With 3 bases removed from V and 6 bases from J, the gap between germline ends came to 7 bases. The germline CDR1 and CDR2 sequences are SEHNR and FQNEAQ (reference sequence). The CDR3 loop reads CASSFWGDTQYF. DNA of the CDR3: TGTGCCAGCAGCTTCTGGGGGGATACGCAGTATTTT.

About this clonotype itself: The CDR3 does not end in the conserved phenylalanine or tryptophan, so this is likely a read error. This chain connects TRBV12-3 or TRBV12-4 to TRBJ2-3; D is ambiguous. Trimming removed 5 bases at V and 3 bases at J, with 12 bases between. The length of the CDR3 is 14 residues. CDR3 nucleotide sequence: TGTGCCAGCAGTCAGAGCGTGCAGACAGATACGCAGTATTCT. It is translated as CASSQSVQTDTQYS.

A few counts support this clonotype. The V and J genes are TRBV7-3 and TRBJ1-2; tentatively, D is TRBD1 (5 bases). This CDR3 has 14 amino acids. Germline lookup yields CDR1 SGHTA and CDR2 FQGTGA. Trimming took 2 bases from V and 6 from J, leaving 13 bases between them. In DNA form, the CDR3 reads TGTGCCAGCAGCTTAGACAGAGAATCTAATGGCTACACCTTC. Its translation is CASSLDRESNGYTF.

This clonotype occurred a few times. The DNA of the CDR3 is TGTGCCAGCAGGGGACAGGGGATCTCTGGAAACACCATATATTTT. This encodes CASRGQGISGNTIYF. V and J are TRBV7-9 and TRBJ1-3, with 10 bases fitting TRBD1. The CDR3 is 15 residues long. Germline lookup yields CDR1 SEHNR and CDR2 FQNEAQ (reference sequence). Germline trimming cut 6 bases from V and 0 bases from J; bases unmatched to any gene: 2.

The chain links TRBV2 to TRBJ1-6; no clear D. Looked up from germline, CDR1 is SNHLY and CDR2 is FYNNEI. This CDR3 region has 14 residues. V was trimmed by 5 bases and J by 3 bases, leaving 8 bases between them. The CDR3: CASSTQSYNSPLHF. As DNA, the CDR3 is TGTGCCAGCAGTACGCAAAGCTATAATTCACCCCTCCACTTT.

This sequence joins TRBV7-8 and TRBJ2-3; 9 bases agree with TRBD2. The CDR3 sequence is 18 residues long. J lost 0 bases, V lost 4 bases, and 11 bases had no gene match. The germline V gene has CDR1 SGHVS and CDR2 FQNEAQ. DNA for the CDR3: TGTGCCAGCAGCTCTAGCCGAACTAGCGGGTACAGCACAGATACGCAGTATTTT. Its protein is CASSSSRTSGYSTDTQYF. The entire variable domain, with the rest obtained from reference TRBV7-8 and TRBJ2-3, is as follows: GAGVSQSPRYKVAKRGQDVALRCDPISGHVSLFWYQQALGQGPEFLTYFQNEAQLDKSGLPSDRFFAERPEGSVSTLKIQRTQQEDSAVYLCASSSSRTSGYSTDTQYFGPGTRLTVL.

This clonotype was recorded a few times. This CDR3 is CASSLDRGGQGDTQYF. CDR3 nucleotides: TGTGCCAGCAGCTTAGATCGTGGGGGACAGGGAGATACGCAGTATTTT. The chain combines TRBV13 with TRBJ2-3, with TRBD1 matching over 9 bases. The CDR3 covers 16 residues. J lost 5 bases, V lost 1 base, and 7 bases had no gene match. Germline-derived CDR1 and CDR2 are PRHDT and FYEKMQ (reference sequence).

V gene TRBV3-1 combines with J gene TRBJ2-5; the D is unclear. The germline CDR1 and CDR2 sequences are LGHDT and YNNKEL (reference sequence). The CDR3 length is 17 residues. Trimming pared 1 base from V and 0 bases from J, leaving 15 bases between. The CDR3 loop is CASSQGRTNSYQETQYF. The DNA for the CDR3 is TGTGCCAGCAGCCAAGGTCGGACCAACTCGTACCAAGAGACCCAGTACTTC.

This clonotype was detected a few times. The V and J genes are TRBV5-6 and TRBJ2-3; D uncertain. This CDR3 is built from 14 residues. V lost 5 bases and J lost 2, with 12 bases in between. Germline assignment: CDR1 SGHDT and CDR2 YYEEEE. CDR3 coding DNA: TGTGCCAGCAGTCCTACGCTGCCCACAGATACGCAGTATTTT. It translates to CASSPTLPTDTQYF. Complete variable domain (other parts from reference TRBV5-6 and TRBJ2-3): DAGVTQSPTHLIKTRGQQVTLRCSPKSGHDTVSWYQQALGQGPQFIFQYYEEEERQRGNFPDRFSGHQFPNYSSELNVNALLLGDSALYLCASSPTLPTDTQYFGPGTRLTVL.

The chain couples TRBV12-3 or TRBV12-4 to TRBJ2-3; 12 nucleotides agree with TRBD2. The CDR3 spans 17 residues. V shed 4 bases and J 0 bases; nucleotides not matched to a gene: 5. The DNA of the CDR3 is TGTGCCAGCAGTTCCGGACTAGCGGGGATGAGCACAGATACGCAGTATTTT. Translating gives CASSSGLAGMSTDTQYF.

The chain has TRBV28 and TRBJ2-1; a possible D gene is TRBD1 (6 bases). In germline, CDR1 is MDHEN, CDR2 SYDVKM. The CDR3 contains 15 residues. Trimming left V 5 bases short and J 5 bases short, with 16 bases between. The CDR3 is CASSQQGIGNNEQFF. CDR3 nucleotides: TGTGCCAGCAGTCAACAGGGAATCGGCAACAATGAGCAGTTCTTC. Complete variable domain (other parts from reference TRBV28 and TRBJ2-1): DVKVTQSSRYLVKRTGEKVFLECVQDMDHENMFWYRQDPGLGLRLIYFSYDVKMKEKGDIPEGYSVSREKKERFSLILESASTNQTSMYLCASSQQGIGNNEQFFGPGTRLTVL.